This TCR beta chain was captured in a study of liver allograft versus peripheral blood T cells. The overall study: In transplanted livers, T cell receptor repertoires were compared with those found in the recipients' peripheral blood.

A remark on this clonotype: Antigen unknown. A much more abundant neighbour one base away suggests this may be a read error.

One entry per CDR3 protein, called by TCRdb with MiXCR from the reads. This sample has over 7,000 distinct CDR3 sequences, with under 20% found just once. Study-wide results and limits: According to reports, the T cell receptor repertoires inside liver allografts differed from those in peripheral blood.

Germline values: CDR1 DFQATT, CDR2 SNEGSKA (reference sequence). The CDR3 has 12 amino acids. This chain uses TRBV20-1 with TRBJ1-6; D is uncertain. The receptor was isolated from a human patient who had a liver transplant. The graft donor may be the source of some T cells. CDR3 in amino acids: CSTRESVSALHF. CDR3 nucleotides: TGCAGTACTAGAGAATCAGTCTCAGCCCTACACTTT.